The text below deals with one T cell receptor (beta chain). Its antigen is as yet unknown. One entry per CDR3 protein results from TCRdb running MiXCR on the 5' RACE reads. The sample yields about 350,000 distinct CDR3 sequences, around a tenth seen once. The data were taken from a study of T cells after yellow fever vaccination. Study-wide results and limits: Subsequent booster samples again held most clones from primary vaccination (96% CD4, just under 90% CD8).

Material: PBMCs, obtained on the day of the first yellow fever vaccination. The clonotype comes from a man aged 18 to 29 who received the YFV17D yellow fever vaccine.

CDR3 sequence reads: CASSLDRGHEQYV. CDR3 DNA: TGTGCCAGCAGTTTAGACAGGGGCCACGAGCAGTACGTC. The chain links TRBV28 to TRBJ2-7, with TRBD1 matching 8 bases. The CDR3 covers 13 residues. V trimming: 2 bases; J trimming: 5 bases; junction bases outside the gene matches: 2. Germline values: CDR1 MDHEN, CDR2 SYDVKM.